The T cell receptor (beta chain) described here comes from a study of Graves' ophthalmopathy and Graves' hyperthyroidism. TCR beta CDR3 regions were amplified from RNA transcripts. In the first round, RT-PCR was carried out with HTBI primers, and a multiplex PCR formed the second round. MiXCR, applied by TCRdb to the multiplex PCR reads, yields one record per CDR3 protein. The top ten clones hold 40% to 45% of a sample with about 740,000 distinct CDR3 sequences, roughly two fifths of them seen once. The diagnostic workup employed clinical symptoms, serum thyroxine, TRAb, thyroid ultrasound and orbital computed tomography. V shed 0 bases and J shed 0 bases, with 19 bases lying between them. Germline-derived CDR1 and CDR2 are SGHTA and FQGNSA. The CDR3 is 19 amino acids.

This clonotype originated in an adult man with Graves' ophthalmopathy. Sequenced: peripheral blood. This rearrangement joins TRBV7-2 to TRBJ2-3, with D possibly being TRBD1 or TRBD2 (6 bases each). CDR3 loop: CASSLAVGGRGPSTDTQYF. The CDR3, as DNA: TGTGCCAGCAGCTTAGCAGTGGGGGGCAGAGGTCCCAGCACAGATACGCAGTATTTT.